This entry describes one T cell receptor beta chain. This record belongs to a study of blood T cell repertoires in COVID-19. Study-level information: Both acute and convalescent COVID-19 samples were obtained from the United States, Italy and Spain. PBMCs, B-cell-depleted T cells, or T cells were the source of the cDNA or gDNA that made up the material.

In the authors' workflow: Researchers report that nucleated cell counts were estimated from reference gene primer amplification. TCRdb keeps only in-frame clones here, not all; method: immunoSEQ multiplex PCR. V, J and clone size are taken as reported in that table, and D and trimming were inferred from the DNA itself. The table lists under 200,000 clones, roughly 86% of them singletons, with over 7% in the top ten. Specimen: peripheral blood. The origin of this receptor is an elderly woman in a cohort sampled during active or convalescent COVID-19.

The CDR3 sequence is CASSVAGQNTDTQYF. The CDR3 DNA is TGTGCCAGCAGCGTAGCGGGACAAAACACAGATACGCAGTATTTT. The chain has TRBV13 and TRBJ2-3; 8 positions agree with TRBD2. CDR1 PRHDT and CDR2 FYEKMQ come from the germline V gene (reference sequence). V trimming: 5 bases; J trimming: 2 bases; junction bases outside the gene matches: 6. There are 15 residues in the CDR3.